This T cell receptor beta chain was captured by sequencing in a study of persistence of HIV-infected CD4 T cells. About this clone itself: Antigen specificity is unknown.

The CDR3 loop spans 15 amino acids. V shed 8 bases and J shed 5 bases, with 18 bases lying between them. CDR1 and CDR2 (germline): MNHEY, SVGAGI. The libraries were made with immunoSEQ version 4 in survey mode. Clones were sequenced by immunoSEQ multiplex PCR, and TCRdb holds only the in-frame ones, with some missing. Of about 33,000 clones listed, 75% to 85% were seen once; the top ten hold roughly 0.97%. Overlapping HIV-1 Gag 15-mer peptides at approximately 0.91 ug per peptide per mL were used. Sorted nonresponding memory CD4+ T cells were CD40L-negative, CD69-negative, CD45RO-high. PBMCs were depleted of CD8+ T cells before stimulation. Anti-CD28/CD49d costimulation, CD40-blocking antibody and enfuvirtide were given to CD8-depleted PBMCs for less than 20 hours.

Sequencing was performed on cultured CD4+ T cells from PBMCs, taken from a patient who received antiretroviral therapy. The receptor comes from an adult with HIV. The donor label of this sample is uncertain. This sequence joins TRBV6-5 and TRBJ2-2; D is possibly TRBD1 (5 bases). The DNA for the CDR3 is TGTGCCAGCCTCATCGGGTTGTCAGGGACCGGGGAGCTGTTTTTT. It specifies CASLIGLSGTGELFF.